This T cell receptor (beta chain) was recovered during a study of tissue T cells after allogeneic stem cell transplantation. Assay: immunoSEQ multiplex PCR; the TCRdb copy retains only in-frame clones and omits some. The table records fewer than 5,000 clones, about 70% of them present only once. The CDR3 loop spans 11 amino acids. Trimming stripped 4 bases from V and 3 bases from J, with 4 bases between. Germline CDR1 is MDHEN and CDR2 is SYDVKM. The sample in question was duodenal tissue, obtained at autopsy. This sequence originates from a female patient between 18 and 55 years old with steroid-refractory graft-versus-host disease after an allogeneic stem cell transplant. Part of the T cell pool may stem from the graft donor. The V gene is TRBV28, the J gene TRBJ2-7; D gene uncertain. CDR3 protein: CASSSIYEQYF. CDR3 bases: TGTGCCAGCAGTTCAATCTACGAGCAGTACTTC.